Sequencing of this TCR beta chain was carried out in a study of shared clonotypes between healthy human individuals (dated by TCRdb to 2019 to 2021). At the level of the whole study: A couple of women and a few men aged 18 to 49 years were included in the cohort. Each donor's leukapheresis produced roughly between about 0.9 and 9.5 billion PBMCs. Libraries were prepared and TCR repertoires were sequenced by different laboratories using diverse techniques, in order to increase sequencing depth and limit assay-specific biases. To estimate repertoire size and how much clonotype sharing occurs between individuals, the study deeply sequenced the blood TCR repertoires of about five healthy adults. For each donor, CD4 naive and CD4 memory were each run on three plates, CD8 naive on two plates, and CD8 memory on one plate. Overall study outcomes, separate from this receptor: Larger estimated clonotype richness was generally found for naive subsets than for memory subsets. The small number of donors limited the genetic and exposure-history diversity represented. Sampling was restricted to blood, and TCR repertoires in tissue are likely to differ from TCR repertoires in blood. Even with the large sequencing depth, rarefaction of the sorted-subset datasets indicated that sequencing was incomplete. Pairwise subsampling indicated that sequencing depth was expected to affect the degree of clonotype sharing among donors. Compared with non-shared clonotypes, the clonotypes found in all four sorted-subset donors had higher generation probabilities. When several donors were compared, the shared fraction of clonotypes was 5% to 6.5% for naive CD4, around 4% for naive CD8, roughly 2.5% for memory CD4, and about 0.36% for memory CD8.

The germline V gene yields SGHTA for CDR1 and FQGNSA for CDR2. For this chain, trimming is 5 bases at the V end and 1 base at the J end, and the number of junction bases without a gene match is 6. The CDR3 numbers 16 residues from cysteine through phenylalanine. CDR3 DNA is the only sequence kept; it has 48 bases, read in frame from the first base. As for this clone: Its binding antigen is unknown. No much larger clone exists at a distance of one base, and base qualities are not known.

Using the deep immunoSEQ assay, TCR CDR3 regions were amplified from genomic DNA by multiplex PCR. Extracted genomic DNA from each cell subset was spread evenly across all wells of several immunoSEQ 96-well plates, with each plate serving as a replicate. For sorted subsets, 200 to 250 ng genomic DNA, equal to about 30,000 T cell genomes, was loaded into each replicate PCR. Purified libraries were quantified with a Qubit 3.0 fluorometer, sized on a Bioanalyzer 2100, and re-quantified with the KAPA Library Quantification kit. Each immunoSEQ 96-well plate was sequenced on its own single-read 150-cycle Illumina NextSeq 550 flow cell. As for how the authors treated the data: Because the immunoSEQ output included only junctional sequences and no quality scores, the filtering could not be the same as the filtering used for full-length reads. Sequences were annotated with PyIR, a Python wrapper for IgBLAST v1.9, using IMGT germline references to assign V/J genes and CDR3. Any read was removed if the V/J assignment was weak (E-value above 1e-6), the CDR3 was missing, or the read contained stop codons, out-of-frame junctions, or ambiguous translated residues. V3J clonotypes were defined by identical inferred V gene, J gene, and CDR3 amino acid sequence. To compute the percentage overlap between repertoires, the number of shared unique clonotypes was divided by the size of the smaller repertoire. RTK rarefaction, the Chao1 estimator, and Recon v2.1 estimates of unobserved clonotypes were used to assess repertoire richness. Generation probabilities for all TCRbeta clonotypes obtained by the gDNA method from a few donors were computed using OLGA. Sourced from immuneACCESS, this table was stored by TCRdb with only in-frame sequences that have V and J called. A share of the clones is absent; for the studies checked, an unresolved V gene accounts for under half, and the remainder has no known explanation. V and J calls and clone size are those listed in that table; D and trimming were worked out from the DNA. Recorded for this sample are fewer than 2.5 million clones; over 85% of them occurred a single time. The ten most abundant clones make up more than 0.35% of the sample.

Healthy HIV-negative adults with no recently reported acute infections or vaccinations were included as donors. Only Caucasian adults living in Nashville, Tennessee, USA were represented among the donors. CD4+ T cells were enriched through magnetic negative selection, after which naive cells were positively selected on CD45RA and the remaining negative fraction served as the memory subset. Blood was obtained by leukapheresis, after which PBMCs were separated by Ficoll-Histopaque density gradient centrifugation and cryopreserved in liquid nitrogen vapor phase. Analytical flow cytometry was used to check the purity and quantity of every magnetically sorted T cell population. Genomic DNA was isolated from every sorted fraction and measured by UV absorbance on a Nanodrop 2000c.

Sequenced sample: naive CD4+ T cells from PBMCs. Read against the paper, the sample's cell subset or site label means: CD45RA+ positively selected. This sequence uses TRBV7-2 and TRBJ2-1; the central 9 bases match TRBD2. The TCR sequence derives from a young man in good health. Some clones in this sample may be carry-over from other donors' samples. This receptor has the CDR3 CASSRSTSGSYNEQFF. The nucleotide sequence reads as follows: TGTGCCAGCAGCCGGAGTACTAGCGGGTCCTACAATGAGCAGTTCTTC.